This entry concerns a single T cell receptor beta chain. What it binds is unknown. The study drew its donors from healthy HIV-negative adults without recent acute infections or vaccinations. Profiled with immunoSEQ multiplex PCR; TCRdb holds only in-frame clones, not every one. The repertoire holds around 370,000 clones, with about 97% as singletons. This sample was taken from a study of shared clonotypes between healthy human individuals. Findings and limits, study-wide: Sampling covered blood only; tissue repertoires likely differ. Non-shared clonotypes had lower generation probabilities than those shared by all four donors. Among donors, the sharing of clonotypes was expected to be influenced by sequencing depth.

CDR1 is MDHEN, CDR2 SYDVKM, per germline. J gave up 8 bases and V 4 bases, and 3 bases lay outside the gene matches. CDR3 length: 12 residues. The V call is TRBV28, the J call TRBJ1-1; 8 nucleotides agree with TRBD1. Material: memory CD8+ T cells sorted from blood. As for subset: CD45RO+ cells pooled with CCR7-negative TemRA cells. The source is a man aged 30 to 39 in good health. CDR3 in DNA: TGTGCCAGCAGTTCCGACAGGGGAGAAGCTTTCTTT. Its translation is CASSSDRGEAFF.